These 31 T cell receptor beta chains were sequenced from one sample in a study of blood T cell repertoires in COVID-19 (dated by TCRdb to about 2020). Preparation of the library involved the immunoSEQ multiplex PCR assay. TCRdb holds this immuneACCESS table with in-frame rearrangements only. Some clones are missing; in checked studies, unresolved V genes explain under half, and the rest has no known cause. For this sample there are over 200,000 clones; roughly 94% appear just once. The ten largest clonotypes hold 1.2% of the sample. The sample consisted of peripheral blood. The receptor source for this set is a man aged 30-40 years with acute or convalescent COVID-19.

The V call is TRBV6-5, the J call TRBJ2-7, with 10 bases matching TRBD2. The J segment lost 6 bases and the V segment lost 5 bases, leaving 10 bases of the junction unmatched. CDR3 size: 15 residues. The germline gives CDR1 MNHEY, CDR2 SVGAGI. The CDR3 DNA reads TGTGCCAGCAGTCGGATAGCGGGGGGACCTTCCGAGCAGTACTTC. This translates into CASSRIAGGPSEQYF.

As regards this clone: Within the sample, other DNA sequences also encode this same CDR3. The V gene is TRBV28, the J gene TRBJ2-7, with 8 bases fitting TRBD2. J gave up 4 bases and V 8 bases, and 4 bases lay outside the gene matches. The CDR3 has 12 residues. CDR1 and CDR2 (germline): MDHEN, SYDVKM. CDR3 sequence reads: CASSSGRYEQYF. CDR3 DNA: TGTGCCAGCTCTAGCGGGCGGTACGAGCAGTACTTC.

This clone has just one count. This rearrangement joins TRBV5-1 to TRBJ1-6; D gene uncertain. V shed 1 base and J shed 8 bases, with 13 bases lying between them. This CDR3 is built from 15 residues. Germline loops: CDR1 SGHRS, CDR2 YFSETQ. The CDR3 DNA sequence: TGCGCCAGCAGCTTGTTAACAACGCGGGATTCACCCCTCCACTTT. As protein: CASSLLTTRDSPLHF.

This clone was seen a handful of times. The chain recombines TRBV27 with TRBJ2-5; TRBD1 aligns across 8 bases. After removal of 5 bases from V and 5 bases from J, the junction contained 4 bases not matched to a gene. This CDR3 is 13 amino acids long. Per the germline V gene, CDR1 is MNHEY and CDR2 is SMNVEV (reference sequence). CDR3 in DNA: TGTGCCAGCAGTCCGAGGACAGGGGAGACCCAGTACTTC. Its protein product is CASSPRTGETQYF.

The rearrangement links TRBV3-1 (or the pseudogene TRBV3-2) to TRBJ1-3; 8 nucleotides agree with TRBD1. Germline values: CDR1 LGHDT, CDR2 YNNKEL (reference sequence). Trimming removed 6 bases from V and 4 bases from J; junction bases left unmatched: 5. The CDR3 extends over 14 amino acids. Here the CDR3 DNA reads TGTGCCAGCAGGGCAAGGGACAGGGGAAACACCATATATTTT. Its protein product is CASRARDRGNTIYF.

J is TRBJ2-2 and V is TRBV7-2, with 14 positions matching TRBD2. This CDR3 is 16 amino acids long. V dropped 5 bases and J dropped 5; count of bases not matched to a gene: 4. The V gene's germline CDR1 is SGHTA and CDR2 FQGNSA. CDR3 coding DNA: TGTGCCAGCAGCACACGGACTAGCGGGAGGACCGGGGAGCTGTTTTTT. Protein sequence: CASSTRTSGRTGELFF.

This clone was detected once. The rearrangement links TRBV28 to TRBJ1-1; TRBD1 aligns across 10 bases. Germline CDR1 reads MDHEN; CDR2 reads SYDVKM. There are 15 residues in the CDR3. V was pared by 2 bases and J by 4 bases, with 4 bases of the junction left unmatched. CDR3 bases: TGTGCCAGCAGTTTACGAGGGACAGGGGTCACTGAAGCTTTCTTT. Amino acids: CASSLRGTGVTEAFF.

This clone has just one count. The rearrangement links TRBV7-9 to TRBJ1-5; 8 bases are shared with TRBD1. The CDR3 is 17 amino acids. Germline V gene lookup returns CDR1 SEHNR and CDR2 FQNEAQ (reference sequence). The J segment lost 6 bases and the V segment lost 1 base, leaving 11 bases of the junction unmatched. The CDR3 nucleotides read TGTGCCAGCAGCTTAGGGGTCGGCAGGGGGCGAGGTCAGCCCCAGCATTTT. This translates into CASSLGVGRGRGQPQHF.

The rearrangement joins TRBV9 to TRBJ2-2, with 9 bases identical to TRBD2. The CDR3 has 15 amino acids. CDR1 is SGDLS and CDR2 is YYNGEE in the germline V gene. The V and J ends lost 4 bases and 6 bases, in that order; junction bases with no gene match: 7. CDR3 protein: CASSPDSGGPGELFF. The CDR3 DNA reads TGTGCCAGCAGCCCCGATAGCGGGGGTCCCGGGGAGCTGTTTTTT.

The chain joins TRBV6-5 to TRBJ1-3; D not certain. Germline CDR1 reads MNHEY; CDR2 reads SVGAGI. Trimming left V 7 bases short and J 0 bases short, with 7 bases between. The CDR3 extends over 13 amino acids. CDR3 nucleotide sequence: TGTGCCAGCAATATCCTCTCTGGAAACACCATATATTTT. Translated: CASNILSGNTIYF.

The CDR3 DNA follows: TGTGCCAGCAGCTTCACCTCGGGACTAGCGGGGGGGGAGTTCTTC. It is translated as CASSFTSGLAGGEFF. The chain carries TRBV11-2 and TRBJ2-1, with 16 bases fitting TRBD2. Germline values: CDR1 SGHAT, CDR2 FQNNGV. This CDR3 has 15 residues. V trimming: 3 bases; J trimming: 14 bases; junction bases outside the gene matches: 7. Full variable domain (missing parts from reference TRBV11-2 and TRBJ2-1): EAGVAQSPRYKIIEKRQSVAFWCNPISGHATLYWYQQILGQGPKLLIQFQNNGVVDDSQLPKDRFSAERLKGVDSTLKIQPAKLEDSAVYLCASSFTSGLAGGEFFGPGTRLTVL.

The chain recombines TRBV9 with TRBJ2-2, with 9 bases lining up with TRBD1. The ends lost 1 base at V and 5 bases at J; junction bases unmatched: 9. The CDR3 spans 17 residues. Germline V lookup: CDR1 SGDLS, CDR2 YYNGEE. The CDR3 DNA reads TGTGCCAGCAGCGTAAATTTGGACAGGGGATTGACCGGGGAGCTGTTTTTT. Protein: CASSVNLDRGLTGELFF.

The chain recombines TRBV6-5 with TRBJ1-5; D may be TRBD1 (5 bases). CDR1 is MNHEY and CDR2 is SVGAGI in the germline V gene. V lost 2 bases to trimming and J lost 4 bases, with 12 bases between them. This CDR3 region has 15 residues. In DNA form, the CDR3 reads TGTGCCAGCAGTTACAGTCGGCGGGGGAATCAGCCCCAGCATTTT. It specifies CASSYSRRGNQPQHF.

The CDR3 loop is CASSIDRGQAKNIQYF. Written as DNA, the CDR3 is TGTGCCAGTAGTATAGACAGGGGGCAAGCCAAAAACATTCAGTACTTC. V gene TRBV19 combines with J gene TRBJ2-4; 8 positions agree with TRBD1. The CDR3 consists of 16 residues. Germline V gene lookup returns CDR1 LNHDA and CDR2 SQIVND (reference sequence). Trimming removed 0 bases from V and 0 bases from J; junction bases left unmatched: 1. Combining the CDR3 with reference TRBV19 and TRBJ2-4 gives the whole variable domain DGGITQSPKYLFRKEGQNVTLSCEQNLNHDAMYWYRQDPGQGLRLIYYSQIVNDFQKGDIAEGYSVSREKKESFPLTVTSAQKNPTAFYLCASSIDRGQAKNIQYFGAGTRLSVL.

This chain uses TRBV4-1 with TRBJ1-4; no reliable D call. The V gene lost 3 bases and the J gene lost 8 bases, with 7 bases spanning the gap. The CDR3 is 12 residues long. Germline V CDR1 and CDR2: MGHRA, YSYEKL. The CDR3 DNA follows: TGCGCCAGCAGCCAGAACAGAGAAAAACTGTTTTTT. It codes for CASSQNREKLFF.

V and J are TRBV4-2 and TRBJ2-2, with D perhaps matching TRBD2 (5 bases). This CDR3 is 16 amino acids long. V lost 2 bases to trimming and J lost 7 bases, with 17 bases between them. Germline V gene lookup returns CDR1 LGHNA and CDR2 YNFKEQ. This CDR3 reads CASSQSPGELDGELFF. For the CDR3, the DNA is TGTGCCAGCAGCCAAAGTCCCGGGGAGTTGGACGGGGAGCTGTTTTTT.

Here the CDR3 reads CASSLGGAHSYEQYF. CDR3 nucleotides: TGTGCCAGCAGCTTAGGCGGGGCCCACTCCTACGAGCAGTACTTC. V and J are TRBV7-2 and TRBJ2-7; D is possibly TRBD2 (6 bases). The V and J ends lost 1 base and 0 bases respectively, with 10 bases between them. The CDR3 totals 15 residues. Germline lookup yields CDR1 SGHTA and CDR2 FQGNSA.

The V gene is TRBV20-1, the J gene TRBJ1-3; TRBD1 might be the D (6 bases). CDR3 size: 14 residues. Germline V gene lookup returns CDR1 DFQATT and CDR2 SNEGSKA (reference sequence). Trimming stripped 3 bases from V and 0 bases from J, with 9 bases between. The CDR3 region has the DNA TGCAGTGCTAGTCAGGGGAGCTCTGGAAACACCATATATTTT. This translates into CSASQGSSGNTIYF.

The gene calls are TRBV5-6 and TRBJ2-7; 10 positions match TRBD1. This CDR3 comprises 16 residues. The J segment lost 2 bases and the V segment lost 6 bases, leaving 11 bases of the junction unmatched. Germline-derived CDR1 and CDR2 are SGHDT and YYEEEE. The CDR3 nucleotides are TGTGCCAGCACCGTTCGCCGGGACAGGGGCGCCTACGAGCAGTACTTC. It yields the protein CASTVRRDRGAYEQYF.

The rearrangement joins TRBV27 to TRBJ2-5; 9 bases map to TRBD1. After removal of 8 bases from V and 2 bases from J, the junction contained 6 bases not matched to a gene. There are 14 residues in the CDR3. Per the germline V gene, CDR1 is MNHEY and CDR2 is SMNVEV (reference sequence). This CDR3 is CASGLDRGQETQYF. The CDR3, as DNA: TGTGCCAGCGGCTTAGACAGGGGGCAAGAGACCCAGTACTTC.

The chain recombines TRBV12-3 or TRBV12-4 with TRBJ1-2, with a weak D call TRBD1 (6 bases). The CDR3 consists of 13 residues. V was shortened by 6 bases and J by 7 bases, with 15 bases between the two germline ends. CDR3 sequence reads: CASSQQGPFGYTF. CDR3 DNA sequence: TGTGCCAGCAGCCAACAGGGACCCTTTGGCTACACCTTC.

In the case of this clone: One end of the junction does not line up with germline, which may come from a read error. J is TRBJ2-1 and V is TRBV7-7, with D possibly matching TRBD1 (5 bases). The CDR3 loop spans 15 amino acids. Per germline, CDR1 SSHAT and CDR2 FNYEAQ (reference sequence). The CDR3 DNA is TGTGCTAGCAGCCCCTCCCAGACAGATTACAATGAGCAGTTCTTC. Residues: CASSPSQTDYNEQFF.

This chain links TRBV18 with TRBJ2-7; 10 bases line up with TRBD1. The J segment lost 0 bases and the V segment lost 3 bases, leaving 2 bases of the junction unmatched. In germline, CDR1 is KGHSH, CDR2 LQKENI. The length of the CDR3 is 15 residues. The CDR3 sequence is CASSPGQGSSYEQYF. The DNA for the CDR3 is TGTGCCAGCTCACCGGGACAGGGGAGCTCCTACGAGCAGTACTTC.

The genes are TRBV1 and TRBJ2-1; TRBD1 was called by the table and not checked on the DNA. TRBV1 is assigned pseudogene status. The CDR3 runs to 18 residues. CDR3 in amino acids: CTSCLCRRRQGSKAEQFF. The CDR3 bases are TGCACCAGCTGCTTGTGTCGCAGGCGGCAGGGGTCTAAGGCTGAGCAGTTCTTC.

This chain's CDR3 is CASSFQGSTEAFF. The CDR3 nucleotides read TGCGCCAGCAGCTTCCAGGGGTCCACTGAAGCTTTCTTT. The chain links TRBV5-1 to TRBJ1-1; the D gene is possibly TRBD1 (6 bases). The V gene lost 2 bases and the J gene lost 4 bases, with 9 bases spanning the gap. Germline V gene data show CDR1 as SGHRS and CDR2 as YFSETQ. This CDR3 comprises 13 residues. Full variable domain (rest looked up from reference TRBV5-1 and TRBJ1-1): KAGVTQTPRYLIKTRGQQVTLSCSPISGHRSVSWYQQTPGQGLQFLFEYFSETQRNKGNFPGRFSGRQFSNSRSEMNVSTLELGDSALYLCASSFQGSTEAFFGQGTRLTVV.

The rearrangement joins TRBV25-1 to TRBJ2-3; D uncertain. Trimming shortened V by 1 base and J by 6 bases, and 11 bases separated the two germline ends. This CDR3 contains 14 residues. Per germline, CDR1 MGHDK and CDR2 SYGVNS. The CDR3 is CASSESNNEDTQYF. Written as DNA, the CDR3 is TGTGCCAGCAGTGAATCAAATAACGAGGATACGCAGTATTTT.

The rearrangement uses TRBV7-2 and TRBJ2-7; D may be TRBD1 (5 bases). Trimming removed 5 bases at V and 0 bases at J, with 17 bases between. Germline V CDR1 and CDR2: SGHTA, FQGNSA. This CDR3 is built from 16 residues. This CDR3 is CASSPRQTPSSYEQYF. CDR3 in DNA: TGTGCCAGCAGCCCCCGACAGACACCGAGCTCCTACGAGCAGTACTTC.

This chain uses TRBV7-9 with TRBJ1-1; D remains ambiguous. Trimming left V 2 bases short and J 0 bases short, with 10 bases between. The CDR3 spans 15 residues. Germline V CDR1 and CDR2: SEHNR, FQNEAQ (reference sequence). CDR3 amino acids: CASSLNPRLNTEAFF. CDR3 DNA: TGTGCCAGCAGCTTAAATCCACGGTTGAACACTGAAGCTTTCTTT.

The chain combines TRBV10-3 with TRBJ1-1; D unclear. The germline V and J ends were trimmed by 11 bases and 3 bases, with 22 bases remaining between them. Germline V gene lookup returns CDR1 ENHRY and CDR2 SYGVKD. The CDR3 consists of 15 residues. CDR3 sequence reads: CALPEGWAGYTEAFF. The CDR3 DNA follows: TGTGCCCTCCCCGAGGGTTGGGCTGGGTACACTGAAGCTTTCTTT.

The chain combines TRBV18 with TRBJ1-4; D is uncertain. The CDR3 runs to 13 residues. From germline, CDR1 is KGHSH and CDR2 LQKENI. V was cut by 3 bases and J by 3 bases, with 5 bases left in between. The CDR3 region has the DNA TGTGCCAGCTCACCTGACTCTAATGAAAAACTGTTTTTT. Encoded protein: CASSPDSNEKLFF. Full variable domain (remainder filled in from reference TRBV18 and TRBJ1-4): NAGVMQNPRHLVRRRGQEARLRCSPMKGHSHVYWYRQLPEEGLKFMVYLQKENIIDESGMPKERFSAEFPKEGPSILRIQQVVRGDSAAYFCASSPDSNEKLFFGSGTQLSVL.

V and J are TRBV5-4 and TRBJ2-5; 7 bases line up with TRBD1. The germline V gene has CDR1 SGHNT and CDR2 YYREEE (reference sequence). After removal of 4 bases from V and 0 bases from J, the junction contained 3 bases not matched to a gene. The CDR3 covers 14 residues. This CDR3 reads CASSPGQNQETQYF. For the CDR3, the DNA is TGTGCCAGCAGCCCGGGACAGAACCAAGAGACCCAGTACTTC.